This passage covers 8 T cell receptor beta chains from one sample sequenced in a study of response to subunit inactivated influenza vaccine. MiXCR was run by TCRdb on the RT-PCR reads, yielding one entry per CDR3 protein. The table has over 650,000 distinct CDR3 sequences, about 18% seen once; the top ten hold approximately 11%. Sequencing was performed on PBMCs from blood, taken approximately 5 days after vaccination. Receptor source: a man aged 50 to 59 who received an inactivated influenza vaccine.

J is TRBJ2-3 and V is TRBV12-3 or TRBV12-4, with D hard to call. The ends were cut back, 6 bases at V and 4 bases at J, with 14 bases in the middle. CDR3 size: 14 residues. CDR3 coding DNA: TGTGCCAGCAGCCCAATGTCTCCTCCAGATACGCAGTATTTT. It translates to CASSPMSPPDTQYF.

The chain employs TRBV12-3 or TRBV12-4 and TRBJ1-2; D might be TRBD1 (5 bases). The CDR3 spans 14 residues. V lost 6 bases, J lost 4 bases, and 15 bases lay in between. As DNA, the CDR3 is TGTGCCAGCAGGGACTTTGGGGGGGGCTATGGCTACACCTTC. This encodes CASRDFGGGYGYTF.

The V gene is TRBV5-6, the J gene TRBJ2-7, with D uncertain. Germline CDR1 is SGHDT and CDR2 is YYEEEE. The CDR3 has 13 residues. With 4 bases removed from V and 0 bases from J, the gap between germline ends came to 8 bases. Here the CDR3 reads CASSGVSSYEQYF. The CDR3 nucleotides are TGTGCCAGCAGCGGCGTCAGCTCCTACGAGCAGTACTTC. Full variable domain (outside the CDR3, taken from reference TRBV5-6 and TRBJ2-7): DAGVTQSPTHLIKTRGQQVTLRCSPKSGHDTVSWYQQALGQGPQFIFQYYEEEERQRGNFPDRFSGHQFPNYSSELNVNALLLGDSALYLCASSGVSSYEQYFGPGTRLTVT.

In DNA form, the CDR3 reads TGTGCCAGCAGCGTTCGGACAGGCTACACCGGGGAGCTGTTTTTT. This encodes CASSVRTGYTGELFF. The chain combines TRBV9 with TRBJ2-2; 7 nucleotides align to TRBD1. Losses at the gene ends were 2 bases for V and 3 bases for J; bases not matched to a gene: 4. Germline CDR1 SGDLS, CDR2 YYNGEE. The CDR3 runs 15 residues.

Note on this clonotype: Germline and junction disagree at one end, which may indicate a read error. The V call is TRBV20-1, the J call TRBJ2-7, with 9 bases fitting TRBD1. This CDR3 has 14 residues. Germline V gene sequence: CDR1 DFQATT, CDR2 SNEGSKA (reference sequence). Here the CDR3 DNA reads TGCAGTGCCCCTCCCGGGACAGGGATGTACGAGCACTACTTC. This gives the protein CSAPPGTGMYEHYF.

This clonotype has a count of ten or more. In nucleotides, the CDR3 is TGTGCCAGCAGTTTAGTCGACAGGGAAGAGACCCAGTACTTC. This codes for CASSLVDREETQYF. The chain couples TRBV12-3 or TRBV12-4 to TRBJ2-5, with 7 bases that match TRBD1. The CDR3 has 14 residues. V trimming: 1 base; J trimming: 3 bases; junction bases outside the gene matches: 2.

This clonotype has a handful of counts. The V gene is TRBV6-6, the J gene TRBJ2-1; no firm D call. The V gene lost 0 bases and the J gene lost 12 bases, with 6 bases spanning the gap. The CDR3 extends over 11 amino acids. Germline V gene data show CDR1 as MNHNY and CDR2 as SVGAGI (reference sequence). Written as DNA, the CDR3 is TGTGCCAGCAGTTACTCAGGACGGCAGTTCTTC. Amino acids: CASSYSGRQFF.

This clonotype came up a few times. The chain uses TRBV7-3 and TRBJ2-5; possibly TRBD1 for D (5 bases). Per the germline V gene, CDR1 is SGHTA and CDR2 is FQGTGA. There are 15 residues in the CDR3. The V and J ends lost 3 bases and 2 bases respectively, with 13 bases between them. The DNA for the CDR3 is TGTGCCAGCAGCTTCCAGGGCCAGGCTCAAGAGACCCAGTACTTC. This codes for CASSFQGQAQETQYF.